This passage covers 18 T cell receptor beta chains from one sample sequenced in a study of T-cell reconstitution after alpha-beta-depleted transplantation in children. Unique molecular identifiers were built into the TCRbeta library. TCRdb reprocessed the PCR reads via MiXCR and lists one record per CDR3 protein. The sample records some 6,900 distinct CDR3 sequences, less than 6% being singletons. The specimen was PBMCs, mostly from graft donor cells, collected 180 days after TCRalphabeta/CD19-depleted stem cell transplant. These receptors all stem from a child younger than two who had a stem cell transplant for acute myeloid leukemia, so the T cells may come from the graft donor.

This clonotype was detected a few times. The chain couples TRBV3-1 to TRBJ2-1, with 7 bases fitting TRBD1. CDR1 LGHDT and CDR2 YNNKEL come from the germline V gene (reference sequence). This CDR3 has 15 amino acids. The V segment lost 4 bases and the J segment 7 bases; nucleotides outside the gene matches: 10. The CDR3: CASSRIHRGGNEQFF. Here the CDR3 DNA reads TGTGCCAGCAGCCGAATCCACAGGGGCGGAAATGAGCAGTTCTTC.

The rearrangement uses TRBV7-8 and TRBJ2-2, with 11 bases that match TRBD2. V was clipped by 9 bases and J by 1 base; unmatched bases: 7. The CDR3 has 16 residues. Germline CDR1 and CDR2: SGHVS and FQNEAQ. The CDR3 sequence: CARGPTSGGNTGELFF. The CDR3 DNA is TGTGCCAGGGGCCCTACTAGCGGGGGGAACACCGGGGAGCTGTTTTTT.

In this sample, this clonotype turned up once. This chain links TRBV25-1 with TRBJ1-5; no reliable D call. V lost 9 bases to trimming and J lost 0 bases, with 15 bases between them. The CDR3 extends over 15 amino acids. The germline V gene encodes CDR1 MGHDK and CDR2 SYGVNS. CDR3 residues: CARGPGQYSNQPQHF. The DNA for the CDR3 is TGTGCCAGGGGCCCCGGGCAGTATAGCAATCAGCCCCAGCATTTT.

This rearrangement joins TRBV13 to TRBJ1-2; D is undetermined. Looked up from germline, CDR1 is PRHDT and CDR2 is FYEKMQ (reference sequence). Deletions cut 9 bases from V and 4 bases from J, with 18 bases between. The CDR3 covers 14 residues. In nucleotides, the CDR3 is TGTGCCAGGAGCCTCGGGCCTAAAACCTATGGCTACACCTTC. Protein: CARSLGPKTYGYTF.

In its sample, this clonotype was seen a few times. V usage is TRBV28 and J usage is TRBJ1-2; D remains ambiguous. Trimming cost V 7 bases and J 3 bases, with 6 bases left between them. Germline V CDR1 and CDR2: MDHEN, SYDVKM. The CDR3 contains 11 residues. The CDR3 region has the DNA TGTGCCAGCACGGGCGACTATGGCTACACCTTC. Translated: CASTGDYGYTF.

By share, this clonotype ranks as medium-sized (0.01 to 0.1%). V is TRBV12-3 or TRBV12-4 and J is TRBJ2-1, with 9 bases fitting TRBD1. The length of the CDR3 is 15 residues. J lost 4 bases, V lost 6 bases, and 7 bases had no gene match. In DNA form, the CDR3 reads TGTGCCAGCAGCAAGGACAGGGGCCGTTACAATGAGCAGTTCTTC. Translation: CASSKDRGRYNEQFF.

CDR3 protein: CASSPPGSNTGELFF. The CDR3 nucleotides read TGTGCCAGCTCACCTCCGGGCTCTAACACCGGGGAGCTGTTTTTT. V is TRBV18 and J is TRBJ2-2, with D unclear. V was shortened by 3 bases and J by 2 bases, with 10 bases between the two germline ends. This CDR3 is 15 amino acids long. Germline CDR1 and CDR2: KGHSH and LQKENI.

The chain joins TRBV6-2 or TRBV6-3 to TRBJ2-1; TRBD2 matches 7 bases. Germline CDR1 reads MNHEY; CDR2 reads SVGEGT. This CDR3 region has 17 residues. With V trimmed by 0 bases and J by 8 bases, 13 bases remained unmatched. CDR3 region: CASSYSDFSASGYEQFF. CDR3 DNA: TGTGCCAGCAGTTACTCGGATTTCTCGGCTAGCGGCTATGAGCAGTTCTTC.

This clonotype appeared many times. The CDR3 loop reads CSARDARAGGDNEQFF. CDR3 nucleotide sequence: TGCAGTGCTAGAGATGCGCGGGCAGGGGGGGACAATGAGCAGTTCTTC. This rearrangement joins TRBV20-1 to TRBJ2-1; either TRBD1 or TRBD2 may fit D (7 bases each). This CDR3 contains 16 residues. The V gene's germline CDR1 is DFQATT and CDR2 SNEGSKA (reference sequence). The V and J ends lost 0 bases and 5 bases respectively, with 17 bases between them.

This clonotype was detected ten times or more. V usage is TRBV7-9 and J usage is TRBJ1-1; 7 nucleotides match TRBD1. The CDR3 is 14 residues long. With 2 bases clipped from V and 3 bases from J, the junction kept 3 bases outside the gene matches. The germline CDR1 and CDR2 sequences are SEHNR and FQNEAQ (reference sequence). The CDR3 is CASSLTGADTEAFF. The CDR3 DNA sequence: TGTGCCAGCAGCTTAACAGGGGCGGACACTGAAGCTTTCTTT.

This clonotype came up many times. V and J are TRBV7-9 and TRBJ2-1; D is possibly TRBD2 (5 bases). CDR1 is SEHNR, CDR2 FQNEAQ, per germline (reference sequence). This CDR3 spans 15 amino acids. V was cut by 1 base and J by 2 bases, with 9 bases left in between. The CDR3: CASSLDGIPYNEQFF. The CDR3 DNA follows: TGTGCCAGCAGCTTAGACGGGATCCCCTACAATGAGCAGTTCTTC. Combining the CDR3 with reference TRBV7-9 and TRBJ2-1 gives the whole variable domain DTGVSQNPRHKITKRGQNVTFRCDPISEHNRLYWYRQTLGQGPEFLTYFQNEAQLEKSRLLSDRFSAERPKGSFSTLEIQRTEQGDSAMYLCASSLDGIPYNEQFFGPGTRLTVL.

By share, this clonotype ranks as medium-sized (0.01 to 0.1%). The rearrangement links TRBV6-2 or TRBV6-3 to TRBJ2-1; D might be TRBD1 or TRBD2, each matching 5 bases. Trimming took 2 bases from V and 4 from J, leaving 9 bases between them. The CDR3 is 14 amino acids. Germline assignment: CDR1 MNHEY and CDR2 SVGEGT. The CDR3 reads CASSYGGWYNEQFF. DNA of the CDR3: TGTGCCAGCAGTTACGGGGGATGGTACAATGAGCAGTTCTTC.

This clonotype was found many times. This rearrangement joins TRBV29-1 to TRBJ1-3; perhaps TRBD1 as D (5 bases). The CDR3 extends over 14 amino acids. With 4 bases removed from V and 1 base from J, the gap between germline ends came to 11 bases. Germline V gives CDR1 SQVTM, CDR2 ANQGSEA. DNA of the CDR3: TGCAGCGTTGTCGGACAACCATCTGGAAACACCATATATTTT. This sequence encodes CSVVGQPSGNTIYF.

This clonotype is deemed medium-sized. The chain couples TRBV21-1 to TRBJ2-5; the D call of TRBD1 is as the table states it, not checked on the DNA. TRBV21-1 is termed a pseudogene. CDR3 length equals 12 residues. The CDR3 sequence is CASTRAWETQYF. CDR3 nucleotide sequence: TGTGCCAGCACCCGGGCGTGGGAGACCCAGTACTTC.

This clonotype was recorded at least ten times. The chain recombines TRBV9 with TRBJ2-1, with D possibly TRBD2 on 5 matching bases. V was clipped by 4 bases and J by 6 bases, with 17 bases between them. Germline loops: CDR1 SGDLS, CDR2 YYNGEE. The CDR3 covers 15 residues. In DNA form, the CDR3 reads TGTGCCAGCAGCATCCGGGATCACCCTCTCAATGAGCAGTTCTTC. Its translation: CASSIRDHPLNEQFF.

This clonotype occurred many times. This chain joins TRBV15 and TRBJ2-7; no firm D call. CDR1 is LNHNV, CDR2 YYDKDF, per germline (reference sequence). The CDR3 is 15 amino acids. V lost 2 bases to trimming and J lost 0 bases, with 11 bases between them. The chain's CDR3 is CATSRPTPFSYEQYF. CDR3 DNA sequence: TGTGCCACCAGCAGACCGACACCCTTCTCCTACGAGCAGTACTTC.

This clonotype is deemed medium-sized. The chain couples TRBV12-3 or TRBV12-4 to TRBJ2-1; 7 bases map to TRBD2. This CDR3 is 12 amino acids long. The J segment lost 10 bases and the V segment lost 5 bases, leaving 5 bases of the junction unmatched. CDR3 loop: CASSPRREEQFF. Here the CDR3 DNA reads TGTGCCAGCAGTCCGCGGCGGGAGGAGCAGTTCTTC.

By share, this clonotype counts as medium-sized (0.01 to 0.1%). The chain carries TRBV27 and TRBJ2-3, with 7 bases lining up with TRBD2. The CDR3 spans 13 residues. Unmatched junction bases numbered 4, after V lost 6 bases and J lost 4 bases. Germline CDR1 MNHEY, CDR2 SMNVEV (reference sequence). The DNA of the CDR3 is TGTGCCAGCAGCCACCGGGGGGCAGATACGCAGTATTTT. Amino acid sequence: CASSHRGADTQYF.